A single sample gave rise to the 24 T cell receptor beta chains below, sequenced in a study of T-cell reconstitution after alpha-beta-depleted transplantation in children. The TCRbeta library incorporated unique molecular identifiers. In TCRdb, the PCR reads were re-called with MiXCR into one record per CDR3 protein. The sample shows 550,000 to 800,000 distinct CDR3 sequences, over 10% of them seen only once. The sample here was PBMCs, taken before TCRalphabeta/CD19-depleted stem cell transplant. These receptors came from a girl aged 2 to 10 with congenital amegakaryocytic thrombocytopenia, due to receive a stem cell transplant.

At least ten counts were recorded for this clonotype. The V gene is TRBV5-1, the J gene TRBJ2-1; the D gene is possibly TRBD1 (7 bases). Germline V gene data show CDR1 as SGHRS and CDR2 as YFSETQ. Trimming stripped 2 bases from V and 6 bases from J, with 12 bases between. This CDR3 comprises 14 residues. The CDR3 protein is CASSFPQGGNEQFF. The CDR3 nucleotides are TGCGCCAGCAGCTTCCCGCAGGGGGGCAATGAGCAGTTCTTC. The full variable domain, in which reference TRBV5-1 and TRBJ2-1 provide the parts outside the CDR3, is KAGVTQTPRYLIKTRGQQVTLSCSPISGHRSVSWYQQTPGQGLQFLFEYFSETQRNKGNFPGRFSGRQFSNSRSEMNVSTLELGDSALYLCASSFPQGGNEQFFGPGTRLTVL.

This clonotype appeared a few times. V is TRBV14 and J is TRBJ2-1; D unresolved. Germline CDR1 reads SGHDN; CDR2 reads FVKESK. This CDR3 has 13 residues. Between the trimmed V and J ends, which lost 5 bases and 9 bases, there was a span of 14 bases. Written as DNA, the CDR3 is TGTGCCAGCAGCTGGGTCACAACGGGTGAGCAGTTCTTC. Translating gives CASSWVTTGEQFF.

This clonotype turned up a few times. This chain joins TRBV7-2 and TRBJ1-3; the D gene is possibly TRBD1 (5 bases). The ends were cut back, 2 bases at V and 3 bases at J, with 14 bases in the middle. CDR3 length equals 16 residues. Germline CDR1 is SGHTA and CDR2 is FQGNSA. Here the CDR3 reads CASSLWGDAGGNTIYF. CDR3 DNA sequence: TGTGCCAGCAGCTTATGGGGGGATGCGGGTGGAAACACCATATATTTT.

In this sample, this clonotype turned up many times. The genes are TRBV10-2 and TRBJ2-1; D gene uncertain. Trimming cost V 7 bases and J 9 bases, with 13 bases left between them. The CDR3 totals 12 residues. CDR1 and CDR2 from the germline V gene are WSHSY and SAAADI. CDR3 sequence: CASMILKGEQFF. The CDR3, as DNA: TGCGCCAGCATGATATTGAAGGGTGAGCAGTTCTTC.

The DNA of the CDR3 is TGTGCCAGCAGCCTCTTAGTAAGCGGGAAGACCGGGGAGCTGTTTTTT. Translating gives CASSLLVSGKTGELFF. The rearrangement uses TRBV3-1 and TRBJ2-2, with TRBD2 matching 7 bases. This CDR3 has 16 amino acids. V trimming: 4 bases; J trimming: 5 bases; junction bases outside the gene matches: 10. CDR1 is LGHDT and CDR2 is YNNKEL in the germline V gene (reference sequence).

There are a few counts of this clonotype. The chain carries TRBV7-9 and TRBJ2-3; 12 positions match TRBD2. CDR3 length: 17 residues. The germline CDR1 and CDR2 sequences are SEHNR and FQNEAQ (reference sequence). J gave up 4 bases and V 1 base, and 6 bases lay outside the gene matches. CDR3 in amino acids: CASSLGVTSGSADTQYF. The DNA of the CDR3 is TGTGCCAGCAGCTTAGGGGTGACTAGCGGGAGCGCAGATACGCAGTATTTT.

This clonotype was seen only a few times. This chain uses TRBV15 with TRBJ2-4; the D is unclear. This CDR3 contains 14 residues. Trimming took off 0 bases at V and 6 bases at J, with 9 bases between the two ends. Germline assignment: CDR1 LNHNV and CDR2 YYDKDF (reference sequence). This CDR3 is CATSRDPLTNIQYF. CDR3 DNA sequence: TGTGCCACCAGCAGAGATCCCCTTACAAACATTCAGTACTTC.

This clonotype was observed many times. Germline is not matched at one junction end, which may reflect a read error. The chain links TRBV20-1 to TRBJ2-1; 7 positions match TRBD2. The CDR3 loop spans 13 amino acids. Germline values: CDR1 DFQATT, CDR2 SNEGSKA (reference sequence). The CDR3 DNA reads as TGCAGTTCCCAGCGGGGTCATTTAGCGGAGCTGTTCTTC. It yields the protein CSSQRGHLAELFF.

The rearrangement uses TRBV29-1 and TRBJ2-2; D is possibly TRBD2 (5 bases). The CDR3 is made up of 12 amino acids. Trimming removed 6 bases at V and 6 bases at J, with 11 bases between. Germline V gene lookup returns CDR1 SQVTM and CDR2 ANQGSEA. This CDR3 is CSVRVGAGELFF. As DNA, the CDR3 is TGCAGCGTCCGTGTCGGGGCCGGGGAGCTGTTTTTT.

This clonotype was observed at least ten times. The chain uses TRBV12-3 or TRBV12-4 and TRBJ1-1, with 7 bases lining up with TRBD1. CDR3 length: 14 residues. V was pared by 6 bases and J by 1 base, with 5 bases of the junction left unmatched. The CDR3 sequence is CASSRTGTNTEAFF. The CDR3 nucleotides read TGTGCCAGCAGCAGGACAGGAACGAACACTGAAGCTTTCTTT.

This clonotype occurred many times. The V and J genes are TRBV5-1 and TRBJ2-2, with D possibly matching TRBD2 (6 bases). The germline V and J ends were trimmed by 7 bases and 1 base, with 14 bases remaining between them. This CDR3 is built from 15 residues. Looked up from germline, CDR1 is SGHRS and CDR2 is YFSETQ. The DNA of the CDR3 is TGCGCCAGCGTGGAGGGGCGGCTGAACACCGGGGAGCTGTTTTTT. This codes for CASVEGRLNTGELFF.

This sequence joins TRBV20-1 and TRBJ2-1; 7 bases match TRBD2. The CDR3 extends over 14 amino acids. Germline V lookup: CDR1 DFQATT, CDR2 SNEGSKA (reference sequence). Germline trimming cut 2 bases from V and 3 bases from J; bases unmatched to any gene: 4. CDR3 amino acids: CSARRTRNYNEQFF. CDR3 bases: TGCAGTGCTAGAAGGACTAGAAACTACAATGAGCAGTTCTTC.

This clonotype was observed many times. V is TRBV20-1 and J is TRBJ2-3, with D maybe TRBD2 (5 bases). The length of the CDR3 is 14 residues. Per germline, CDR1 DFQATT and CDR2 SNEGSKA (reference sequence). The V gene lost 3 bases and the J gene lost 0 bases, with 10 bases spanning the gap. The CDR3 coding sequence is TGCAGTGCTAGTTTCGGCGGGAGCACAGATACGCAGTATTTT. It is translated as CSASFGGSTDTQYF.

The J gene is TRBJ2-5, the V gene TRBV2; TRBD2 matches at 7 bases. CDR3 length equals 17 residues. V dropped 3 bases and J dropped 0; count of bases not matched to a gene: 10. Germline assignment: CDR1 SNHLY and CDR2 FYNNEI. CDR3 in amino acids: CASSDPLTGGHQETQYF. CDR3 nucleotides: TGTGCCAGCAGTGATCCGTTAACGGGAGGTCACCAAGAGACCCAGTACTTC.

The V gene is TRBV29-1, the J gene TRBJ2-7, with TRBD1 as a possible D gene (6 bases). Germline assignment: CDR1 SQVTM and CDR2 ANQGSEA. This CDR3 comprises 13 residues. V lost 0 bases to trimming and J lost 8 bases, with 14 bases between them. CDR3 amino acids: CSVEDDRLGKQYF. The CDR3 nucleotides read TGCAGCGTTGAAGATGACAGGTTGGGAAAGCAGTACTTC.

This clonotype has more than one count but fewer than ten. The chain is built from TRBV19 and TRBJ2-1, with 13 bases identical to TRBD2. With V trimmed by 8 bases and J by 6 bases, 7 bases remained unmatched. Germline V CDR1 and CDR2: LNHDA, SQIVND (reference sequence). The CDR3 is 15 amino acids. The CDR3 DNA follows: TGTGCCAGTCATACAGGGACTAGCGGGATCAATGAGCAGTTCTTC. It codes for CASHTGTSGINEQFF.

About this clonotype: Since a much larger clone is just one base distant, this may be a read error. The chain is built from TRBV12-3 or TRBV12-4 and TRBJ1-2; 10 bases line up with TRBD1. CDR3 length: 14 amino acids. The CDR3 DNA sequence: TGTGCCAGCAGACGACAGGGGGCTCGGTATGGCGACACCTTC. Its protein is CASRRQGARYGDTF.

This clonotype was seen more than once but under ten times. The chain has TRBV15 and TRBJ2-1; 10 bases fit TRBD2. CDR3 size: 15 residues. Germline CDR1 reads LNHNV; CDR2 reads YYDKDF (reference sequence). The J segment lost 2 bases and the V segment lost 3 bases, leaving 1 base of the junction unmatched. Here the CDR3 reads CATSSGTSAYNEQFF. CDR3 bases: TGTGCCACCAGCAGTGGGACTAGCGCCTACAATGAGCAGTTCTTC.

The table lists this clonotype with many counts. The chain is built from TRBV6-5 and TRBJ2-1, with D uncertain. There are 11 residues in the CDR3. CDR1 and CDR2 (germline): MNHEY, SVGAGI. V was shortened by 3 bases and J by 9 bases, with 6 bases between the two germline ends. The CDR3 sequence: CASSYRSEQFF. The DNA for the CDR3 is TGTGCCAGCAGTTATCGGTCTGAGCAGTTCTTC.

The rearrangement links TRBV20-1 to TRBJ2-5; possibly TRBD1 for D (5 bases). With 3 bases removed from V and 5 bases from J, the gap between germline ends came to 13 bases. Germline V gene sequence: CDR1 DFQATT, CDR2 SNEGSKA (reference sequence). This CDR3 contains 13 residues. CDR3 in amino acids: CSASREPLETQYF. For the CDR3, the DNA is TGCAGTGCTAGCAGGGAACCGCTGGAGACCCAGTACTTC.

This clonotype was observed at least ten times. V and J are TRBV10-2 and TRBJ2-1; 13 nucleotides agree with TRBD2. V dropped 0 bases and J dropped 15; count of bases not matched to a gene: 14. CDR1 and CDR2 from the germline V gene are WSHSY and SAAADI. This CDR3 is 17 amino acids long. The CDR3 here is CASSESVGGTSGILPFF. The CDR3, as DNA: TGCGCCAGCAGTGAGTCGGTAGGTGGGACTAGCGGGATCCTGCCGTTCTTC.

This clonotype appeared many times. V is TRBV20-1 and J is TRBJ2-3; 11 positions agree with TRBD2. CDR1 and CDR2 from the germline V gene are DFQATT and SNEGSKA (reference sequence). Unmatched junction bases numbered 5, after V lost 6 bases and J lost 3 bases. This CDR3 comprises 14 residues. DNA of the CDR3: TGCAGTGCCGTAGCGGGAGGGAGGACAGATACGCAGTATTTT. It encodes CSAVAGGRTDTQYF.

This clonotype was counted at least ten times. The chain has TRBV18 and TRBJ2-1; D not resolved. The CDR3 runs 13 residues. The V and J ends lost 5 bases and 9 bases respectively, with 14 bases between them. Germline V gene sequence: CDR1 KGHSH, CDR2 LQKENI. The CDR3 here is CASSRVERLEQFF. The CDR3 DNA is TGTGCCAGCTCAAGGGTAGAGAGGCTTGAGCAGTTCTTC.

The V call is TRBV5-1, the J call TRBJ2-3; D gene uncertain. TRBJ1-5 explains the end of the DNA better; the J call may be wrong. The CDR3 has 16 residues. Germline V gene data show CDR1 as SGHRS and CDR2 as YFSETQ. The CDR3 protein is CASSLTSGPSTDTQHF. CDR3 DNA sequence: TGCGCCAGCAGCTTGACTAGCGGACCATCCACAGATACGCAGCATTTT.